Following are 18 T cell receptor beta chains from one sample sequenced in a study of blood T cell repertoires in COVID-19. Data came from immunoSEQ multiplex PCR; TCRdb stores just in-frame clones and leaves some out. The sample consists of about 130,000 clones, roughly 82% of them appearing once. Sequencing input: peripheral blood. The receptors here all came from a human donor in a cohort sampled during active COVID-19.

This sequence joins TRBV7-2 and TRBJ1-1, with 7 bases fitting TRBD1. The germline V gene encodes CDR1 SGHTA and CDR2 FQGNSA. CDR3 size: 14 residues. V shed 4 bases, J shed 4 bases, and the junction held 6 bases outside the gene matches. CDR3: CASSSQGVGTEAFF. CDR3 DNA sequence: TGTGCCAGCAGCTCTCAGGGGGTGGGCACTGAAGCTTTCTTT.

The CDR3 region has the DNA TGTGCCAGCAGCTTAGCGCACGCCAGCTCCTACGAGCAGTACTTC. Translation gives CASSLAHASSYEQYF. This chain links TRBV7-8 with TRBJ2-7; no clear D. The V and J ends lost 0 bases and 0 bases respectively, with 9 bases between them. The CDR3 has 15 amino acids. Germline V gene sequence: CDR1 SGHVS, CDR2 FQNEAQ.

This clone was detected a few times. The chain links TRBV13 to TRBJ2-7; 7 nucleotides line up with TRBD1. This CDR3 comprises 14 residues. Germline loops: CDR1 PRHDT, CDR2 FYEKMQ (reference sequence). Germline trimming cut 4 bases from V and 3 bases from J; bases unmatched to any gene: 6. CDR3 coding DNA: TGTGCCAGCAGCTCCTCGGGACAGAACTACGAGCAGTACTTC. Encoded protein: CASSSSGQNYEQYF. Together with reference TRBV13 and TRBJ2-7, the CDR3 gives the full variable domain: AAGVIQSPRHLIKEKRETATLKCYPIPRHDTVYWYQQGPGQDPQFLISFYEKMQSDKGSIPDRFSAQQFSDYHSELNMSSLELGDSALYFCASSSSGQNYEQYFGPGTRLTVT.

This chain joins TRBV9 and TRBJ1-5, with TRBD1 as a possible D gene (6 bases). In germline, CDR1 is SGDLS, CDR2 YYNGEE. V shed 3 bases and J shed 3 bases, with 10 bases lying between them. CDR3 length: 14 amino acids. The CDR3 spells CASSAGQTNQPQHF. The DNA for the CDR3 is TGTGCCAGCAGCGCCGGACAGACCAATCAGCCCCAGCATTTT.

This clone was seen a few times. This chain connects TRBV9 to TRBJ2-1; 15 bases align to TRBD2. V was clipped by 3 bases and J by 4 bases; unmatched bases: 2. The CDR3 extends over 16 amino acids. The germline V gene encodes CDR1 SGDLS and CDR2 YYNGEE. CDR3 DNA sequence: TGTGCCAGCAGCGCCGGGACTAGCGGGAGGTACAATGAGCAGTTCTTC. This encodes CASSAGTSGRYNEQFF.

The rearrangement links TRBV10-1 to TRBJ1-1; no firm D call. The CDR3 is 16 amino acids. CDR1 is WNHNN, CDR2 SYGVQD, per germline (reference sequence). Deletions cut 8 bases from V and 1 base from J, with 20 bases between. This CDR3 is CASRNGQESGNTEAFF. In DNA form, the CDR3 reads TGCGCCAGCCGCAACGGGCAGGAGAGCGGGAACACTGAAGCTTTCTTT.

Written as DNA, the CDR3 is TGCGCCAGCAGAGCCGCCCTGAACACCGGGGAGCTGTTTTTT. Residues: CASRAALNTGELFF. This chain joins TRBV5-1 and TRBJ2-2; no definite D call. CDR1 and CDR2 (germline): SGHRS, YFSETQ. The ends were cut back, 5 bases at V and 1 base at J, with 9 bases in the middle. There are 14 residues in the CDR3.

This chain connects TRBV4-2 to TRBJ2-1; 7 bases are shared with TRBD2. The V gene end was trimmed by 3 bases and the J gene end by 8 bases; junction bases not matched to a gene: 16. This CDR3 comprises 17 residues. Germline assignment: CDR1 LGHNA and CDR2 YNFKEQ. The CDR3, as DNA: TGTGCCAGCAGCCATGAACCGGCGGGAGAGTTCAGAGATGAGCAGTTCTTC. Its protein product is CASSHEPAGEFRDEQFF.

The V gene is TRBV5-1, the J gene TRBJ2-2; no reliable D call. CDR3 length: 15 amino acids. Germline V gene sequence: CDR1 SGHRS, CDR2 YFSETQ. The ends were cut back, 0 bases at V and 1 base at J, with 7 bases in the middle. CDR3 loop: CASSLELWNTGELFF. The DNA of the CDR3 is TGCGCCAGCAGCTTGGAACTTTGGAACACCGGGGAGCTGTTTTTT.

The V and J genes are TRBV19 and TRBJ1-3; 7 bases align to TRBD1. Germline assignment: CDR1 LNHDA and CDR2 SQIVND (reference sequence). This CDR3 spans 12 amino acids. The CDR3 here is CAVTGNGNTIYF. The CDR3 bases are TGTGCAGTGACAGGGAACGGAAACACCATATATTTT.

The chain links TRBV5-4 to TRBJ2-2; 7 positions match TRBD2. Per germline, CDR1 SGHNT and CDR2 YYREEE (reference sequence). The CDR3 is 14 amino acids. V was clipped by 4 bases and J by 6 bases; unmatched bases: 6. The CDR3 reads CASSGRAGPGELFF. The DNA for the CDR3 is TGTGCCAGCAGCGGGAGGGCTGGCCCCGGGGAGCTGTTTTTT.

This chain uses TRBV4-1 with TRBJ2-3, with 8 bases lining up with TRBD2. The V and J ends lost 0 bases and 0 bases, in that order; junction bases with no gene match: 8. CDR3 length equals 18 residues. The germline CDR1 and CDR2 sequences are MGHRA and YSYEKL. CDR3 DNA sequence: TGCGCCAGCAGCCAAGAGTGGCGCGGGAGGTCGAGCACAGATACGCAGTATTTT. Its translation is CASSQEWRGRSSTDTQYF.

CDR3 sequence reads: CSVEYAGQSTDTQYF. The CDR3 DNA follows: TGCAGCGTTGAGTACGCGGGCCAATCCACAGATACGCAGTATTTT. V and J are TRBV29-1 and TRBJ2-3, with a weak D call TRBD2 (5 bases). The CDR3 sequence is 15 residues long. V was clipped by 3 bases and J by 2 bases, with 15 bases between them. CDR1 and CDR2 (germline): SQVTM, ANQGSEA.

The chain carries TRBV27 and TRBJ1-5; D may be TRBD1 (5 bases). The CDR3 runs 17 residues. V was clipped by 5 bases and J by 6 bases, with 23 bases between them. Germline-derived CDR1 and CDR2 are MNHEY and SMNVEV (reference sequence). CDR3 in amino acids: CASSPRGVRVLSQPQHF. The CDR3 DNA follows: TGTGCCAGCAGTCCCCGGGGGGTGCGGGTTTTAAGTCAGCCCCAGCATTTT.

The chain has TRBV14 and TRBJ2-7; D is unresolved. Germline assignment: CDR1 SGHDN and CDR2 FVKESK. The V end lost 0 bases, the J end lost 0 bases, and 3 bases lay between the germline ends. This CDR3 spans 13 amino acids. Here the CDR3 reads CASSQDYSYEQYF. CDR3 coding DNA: TGTGCCAGCAGCCAAGACTACTCCTACGAGCAGTACTTC.

The CDR3 DNA reads as TGCGCCAGCAGCTTGCATACCAGAGGGGAGGCTGGAAACACCATATATTTT. Residues: CASSLHTRGEAGNTIYF. The chain recombines TRBV5-1 with TRBJ1-3, with D perhaps TRBD1 (5 bases). The CDR3 has 17 amino acids. Germline-derived CDR1 and CDR2 are SGHRS and YFSETQ. Trimming removed 1 base from V and 2 bases from J, with 16 bases in between.

The chain has TRBV6-2 or TRBV6-3 and TRBJ1-1; 7 bases fit TRBD1. With V trimmed by 6 bases and J by 2 bases, 6 bases remained unmatched. Germline lookup yields CDR1 MNHEY and CDR2 SVGEGT. The CDR3 has 14 amino acids. CDR3 loop: CASSWGQINTEAFF. The DNA for the CDR3 is TGTGCCAGCAGCTGGGGACAGATAAACACTGAAGCTTTCTTT.

The rearrangement links TRBV7-2 to TRBJ2-5; 14 nucleotides agree with TRBD2. CDR3 size: 16 residues. Germline V gene data show CDR1 as SGHTA and CDR2 as FQGNSA. After removal of 6 bases from V and 2 bases from J, the junction contained 5 bases not matched to a gene. The CDR3 DNA reads as TGTGCCAGCAGATGGGGACTAGCGGGAGCACAAGAGACCCAGTACTTC. Residues: CASRWGLAGAQETQYF.